The present T cell receptor beta chain was sequenced within a study of PD-L1 blockade in urothelial cancer (dated by TCRdb to 2017 to 2019). Context from the whole study: Every patient began therapy around 2014 and was given atezolizumab 1,200 mg intravenously every 3 weeks. About 85% of the roughly 29 patients were identified as males with urothelial cancer of bladder origin, and a prior smoking history was reported by 18 of 29 patients. Patients had an ECOG performance status of 0 or 1 and had received between 0 and 3 prior chemotherapy regimens. Blood samples were analyzed at 3 weeks after treatment start (second dose) and at 6 weeks after treatment start. A median of around 150,000 T cells and approximately 83,000 unique TCRs was obtained from blood samples, and a median clonality of about 0.08 was observed. An exploratory multi-omic analysis was conducted of the somatic, immune and clinical correlates of response to PD-L1 blockade with atezolizumab in urothelial cancer. Pretreatment tumor samples, along with matched peripheral blood collected serially before and after atezolizumab treatment, underwent TCR sequencing. Progression-free survival longer than 6 months counted as durable clinical benefit, and TCR features were additionally tested against both progression-free and overall survival. Whole exome sequencing and RNA sequencing of pretreatment tumors were performed alongside TCR sequencing in the same patients. Durable clinical benefit was achieved by nine patients and was not achieved by 20 patients. Some 30 patients had pretreatment blood TCR-seq, around 25 had at least one posttreatment blood collection, and around 25 had tumor TCR-seq. General study outcomes and caveats: Improved progression-free and overall survival was found to be associated with pretreatment peripheral blood TCR clonality below the median. Small sample size (n ≈ 30) and many exploratory analyses mean the results are intended to be hypothesis-generating. Among patients with durable benefit, tumor-associated TCR clones showed greater expansion in peripheral blood 3 weeks after treatment started (n ≈ 23, p = 0.022).

From cysteine to phenylalanine, the CDR3 is 14 amino acids long. Only the CDR3 portion is preserved as DNA: 42 bases, with reading frame beginning at the first base. Reading the germline V gene gives CDR1 SGHTA and CDR2 FQGNSA. The V and J ends are trimmed by 8 bases and 12 bases, leaving 25 bases between them. Each PCR received spiked-in synthetic TCR analog templates so that absolute template abundance could be estimated from read counts. Using the immunoSEQ assay, TCRbeta CDR3 regions were amplified from genomic DNA with bias-controlled V and J gene primers. Sequencing of rearranged TCRbeta segments was performed at approximately 20X coverage. The authors' pipeline ran thus. Sequencing errors were corrected by clustering, and CDR3s were annotated against IMGT so that V, D and J genes could be assigned. Downstream analyses used only productive TCRbeta rearrangements and left out out-of-frame or stop-codon sequences. Clonality was calculated as one minus the Shannon entropy normalized by the log of the number of unique productive sequences. Fisher's exact test with Benjamini-Hochberg correction, using a cutoff of adjusted p below 0.01, was how clones that differed between time points or between blood and tumor were identified. TCRdb limited this immuneACCESS table to in-frame rearrangements with V and J called. A share of clones is missing; checked studies link under half to unresolved V genes, and the rest is unexplained. V and J calls and clone size are given by that table; D and trimming were obtained from the DNA. This sample is represented by tens of thousands of clones; approximately 89% of them were singletons. The ten largest clones represent roughly 3% of the sample.

About this clone: Its cognate antigen has yet to be identified. The record has no base qualities; no much larger clone is one base away.

A cohort of about 30 patients with locally advanced or metastatic urothelial carcinoma, treated at Memorial Sloan Kettering on a trial protocol, was included. Peripheral blood mononuclear cells were collected pretreatment and during treatment, at between 1 and 8 total time points per patient. The Qiagen DNeasy Blood extraction kit was used to purify genomic DNA from total PBMCs and tumor samples. Collected pretreatment and during treatment, PBMCs were isolated and stored as previously described. The sequence came from a man aged 50-60 years with urothelial cancer. In this chain, TRBV7-2 is recombined with TRBJ1-2; TRBD1 could be the D gene, as 5 bases match. Sequences were derived from PBMCs, sampled around atezolizumab (anti-PD-L1) treatment. The CDR3 protein sequence reads: CASRREEGRRVHTF. The bases are TGTGCCAGCCGTCGGGAGGAGGGACGCCGTGTTCACACCTTC.